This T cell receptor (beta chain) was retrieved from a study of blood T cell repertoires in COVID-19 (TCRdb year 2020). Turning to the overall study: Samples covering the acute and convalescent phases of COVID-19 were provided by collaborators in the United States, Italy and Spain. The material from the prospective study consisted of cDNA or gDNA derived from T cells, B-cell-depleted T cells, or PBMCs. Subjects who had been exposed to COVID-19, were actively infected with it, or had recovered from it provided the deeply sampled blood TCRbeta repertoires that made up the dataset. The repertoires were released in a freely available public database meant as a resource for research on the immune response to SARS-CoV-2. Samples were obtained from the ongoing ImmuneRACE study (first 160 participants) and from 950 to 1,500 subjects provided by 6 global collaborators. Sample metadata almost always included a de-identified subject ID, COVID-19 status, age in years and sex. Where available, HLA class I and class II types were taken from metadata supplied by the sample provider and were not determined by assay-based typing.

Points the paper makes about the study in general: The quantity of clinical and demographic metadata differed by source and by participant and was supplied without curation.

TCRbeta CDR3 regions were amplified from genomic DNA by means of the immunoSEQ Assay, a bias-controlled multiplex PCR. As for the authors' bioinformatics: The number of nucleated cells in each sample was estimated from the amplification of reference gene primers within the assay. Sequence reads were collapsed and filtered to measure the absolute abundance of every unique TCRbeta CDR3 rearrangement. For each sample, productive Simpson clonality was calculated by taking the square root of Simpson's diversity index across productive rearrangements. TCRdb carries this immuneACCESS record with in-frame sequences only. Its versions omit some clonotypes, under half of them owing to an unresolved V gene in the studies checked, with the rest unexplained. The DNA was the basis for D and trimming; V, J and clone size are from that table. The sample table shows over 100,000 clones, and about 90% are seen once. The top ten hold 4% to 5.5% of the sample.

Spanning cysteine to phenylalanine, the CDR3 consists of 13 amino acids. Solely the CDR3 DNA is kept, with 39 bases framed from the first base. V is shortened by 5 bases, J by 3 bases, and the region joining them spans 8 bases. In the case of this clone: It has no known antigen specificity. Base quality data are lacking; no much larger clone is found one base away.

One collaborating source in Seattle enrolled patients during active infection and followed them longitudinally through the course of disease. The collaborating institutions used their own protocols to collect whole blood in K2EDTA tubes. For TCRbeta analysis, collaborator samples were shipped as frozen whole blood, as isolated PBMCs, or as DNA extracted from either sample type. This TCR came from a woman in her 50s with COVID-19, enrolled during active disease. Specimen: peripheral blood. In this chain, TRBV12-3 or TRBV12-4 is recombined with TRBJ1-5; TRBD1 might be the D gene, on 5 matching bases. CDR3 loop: CASSRQNNQPQHF. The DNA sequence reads TGTGCCAGCAGTAGACAGAACAATCAGCCCCAGCATTTT.